The 14 T cell receptor beta chains presented below share a single source sample, sequenced in a study of shared clonotypes between healthy human individuals. Data came from immunoSEQ multiplex PCR; TCRdb stores just in-frame clones and leaves some out. This table has 450,000 to 500,000 clones, more than 75% appearing once. The sequencing input was PBMCs. The source of these receptors is a woman aged 35 to 49 in good health. Some clones in this sample may be carry-over from other donors' samples.

The chain joins TRBV5-5 to TRBJ1-3; 7 bases align to TRBD1. The CDR3 contains 14 residues. V shed 5 bases and J 2 bases; nucleotides not matched to a gene: 4. Germline lookup yields CDR1 SGHKS and CDR2 YYEKEE (reference sequence). The CDR3 loop reads CASSIRGAGNTIYF. The CDR3 DNA reads as TGTGCCAGCAGTATCAGGGGGGCTGGAAACACCATATATTTT.

Only a few counts were recorded for this clone. The genes are TRBV12-1 and TRBJ2-1; whether TRBD2, the table's D call, matches the DNA was not checked. TRBV12-1 is a known pseudogene. The CDR3 is made up of 13 amino acids. CDR3: CASSPRGYNEQFF. The CDR3 coding sequence is TGTGCCAGCAGCCCGCGGGGATACAATGAGCAGTTCTTC.

The chain uses TRBV30 and TRBJ2-7; D tentatively fits TRBD1 or TRBD2 (5 bases each). With 5 bases removed from V and 1 base from J, the gap between germline ends came to 27 bases. CDR3 length equals 18 residues. Germline V CDR1 and CDR2: GTSNPN, SVGIG (reference sequence). CDR3 nucleotides: TGTGCCTGGTCAACGAGGGGACGAACGTTCAAGGGGTCCTACGAGCAGTACTTC. Encoded protein: CAWSTRGRTFKGSYEQYF. Full variable domain (remainder filled in from reference TRBV30 and TRBJ2-7): SQTIHQWPATLVQPVGSPLSLECTVEGTSNPNLYWYRQAAGRGLQLLFYSVGIGQISSEVPQNLSASRPQDRQFILSSKKLLLSDSGFYLCAWSTRGRTFKGSYEQYFGPGTRLTVT.

This chain joins TRBV28 and TRBJ2-1; 10 bases fit TRBD2. Germline V gene data show CDR1 as MDHEN and CDR2 as SYDVKM. V shed 4 bases and J 5 bases; nucleotides not matched to a gene: 2. The CDR3 has 14 amino acids. The CDR3 DNA is TGTGCCAGCAGTTGGACTAGCGGTAACAATGAGCAGTTCTTC. Its translation: CASSWTSGNNEQFF. The entire variable domain, with the rest obtained from reference TRBV28 and TRBJ2-1, is as follows: DVKVTQSSRYLVKRTGEKVFLECVQDMDHENMFWYRQDPGLGLRLIYFSYDVKMKEKGDIPEGYSVSREKKERFSLILESASTNQTSMYLCASSWTSGNNEQFFGPGTRLTVL.

The chain uses TRBV18 and TRBJ2-7; 7 bases match TRBD2. The CDR3 runs 14 residues. J gave up 7 bases and V 4 bases, and 10 bases lay outside the gene matches. Germline V gives CDR1 KGHSH, CDR2 LQKENI. The DNA for the CDR3 is TGTGCCAGCTCACTAGACGCGGGAGTGCGGGAGCAGTACTTC. It codes for CASSLDAGVREQYF.

The rearrangement uses TRBV30 and TRBJ2-2; perhaps TRBD2 as D (6 bases). In germline, CDR1 is GTSNPN, CDR2 SVGIG (reference sequence). There are 15 residues in the CDR3. Trimming pared 4 bases from V and 3 bases from J, leaving 15 bases between. The chain's CDR3 is CAWKTWDFYTGELFF. For the CDR3, the DNA is TGTGCCTGGAAGACATGGGACTTCTACACCGGGGAGCTGTTTTTT.

V usage is TRBV5-6 and J usage is TRBJ1-4; 10 bases match TRBD1. Germline lookup yields CDR1 SGHDT and CDR2 YYEEEE. The trim removed 0 bases at V and 6 bases at J, leaving 8 bases unmatched. CDR3 length: 17 residues. In DNA, the CDR3 is TGTGCCAGCAGCTTGGGGACGCGACAGGGGGCGTATGAAAAACTGTTTTTT. Protein product: CASSLGTRQGAYEKLFF.

J is TRBJ1-5 and V is TRBV2; no clear D. CDR1 is SNHLY and CDR2 is FYNNEI in the germline V gene. The CDR3 totals 15 residues. V lost 4 bases to trimming and J lost 0 bases, with 10 bases between them. In DNA, the CDR3 is TGTGCCAGCAGTGTGGTCGGGTATAGCAATCAGCCCCAGCATTTT. The encoded protein is CASSVVGYSNQPQHF.

V gene TRBV11-2 combines with J gene TRBJ1-1, with a tentative D call TRBD1 (5 bases). There are 15 residues in the CDR3. Deletions cut 1 base from V and 0 bases from J, with 9 bases between. Looked up from germline, CDR1 is SGHAT and CDR2 is FQNNGV. The chain's CDR3 is CASSLVGGVNTEAFF. CDR3 nucleotides: TGTGCCAGCAGCTTAGTTGGAGGGGTGAACACTGAAGCTTTCTTT. The full variable domain, in which reference TRBV11-2 and TRBJ1-1 provide the parts outside the CDR3, is EAGVAQSPRYKIIEKRQSVAFWCNPISGHATLYWYQQILGQGPKLLIQFQNNGVVDDSQLPKDRFSAERLKGVDSTLKIQPAKLEDSAVYLCASSLVGGVNTEAFFGQGTRLTVV.

The rearrangement links TRBV5-1 to TRBJ2-1, with D unresolved. The CDR3 runs to 13 residues. V was clipped by 4 bases and J by 5 bases, with 10 bases between them. The germline V gene has CDR1 SGHRS and CDR2 YFSETQ. The CDR3 DNA follows: TGCGCCAGCAGCCCCAGTCCCGACAATGAGCAGTTCTTC. Residues: CASSPSPDNEQFF.

The chain combines TRBV5-1 with TRBJ2-7, with a weak D call TRBD1 (6 bases). Trimming stripped 6 bases from V and 0 bases from J, with 10 bases between. The CDR3 extends over 13 amino acids. Germline CDR1 reads SGHRS; CDR2 reads YFSETQ. CDR3 nucleotide sequence: TGCGCCAGCACTCGGGACATCTCCTACGAGCAGTACTTC. This codes for CASTRDISYEQYF.

This clone turned up a few times. The genes are TRBV7-9 and TRBJ2-5; unclear D gene. TRBJ2-7 explains the end of the DNA better; the J call may be wrong. Germline CDR1 and CDR2: SEHNR and FQNEAQ (reference sequence). The CDR3 covers 13 residues. The CDR3 bases are TGTGCCAGCAGCCCCCAGGTGGGTCACGAGCAGTACTTC. Translation gives CASSPQVGHEQYF.

This clone has a single count. The rearrangement links TRBV30 to TRBJ1-1; 9 nucleotides match TRBD1. Germline V lookup: CDR1 GTSNPN, CDR2 SVGIG (reference sequence). V lost 4 bases, J lost 4 bases, and 4 bases stayed unmatched. This CDR3 spans 13 amino acids. The CDR3 nucleotides read TGTGCCTGGACCCGGGACAGGGTCACTGAAGCTTTCTTT. This codes for CAWTRDRVTEAFF.

The V and J genes are TRBV14 and TRBJ1-2; no definite D call. In germline, CDR1 is SGHDN, CDR2 FVKESK. CDR3 length: 16 amino acids. V was pared by 4 bases and J by 4 bases, with 19 bases between. CDR3 coding DNA: TGTGCCAGCAGCCCAGAACCGGACGTTCGGGTCTATGGCTACACCTTC. Its translation: CASSPEPDVRVYGYTF. The full variable domain, completed using reference TRBV14 and TRBJ1-2, is EAGVTQFPSHSVIEKGQTVTLRCDPISGHDNLYWYRRVMGKEIKFLLHFVKESKQDESGMPNNRFLAERTGGTYSTLKVQPAELEDSGVYFCASSPEPDVRVYGYTFGSGTRLTVV.